This T cell receptor (beta chain) was obtained from a study of shared clonotypes between healthy human individuals. The authors split each subset's genomic DNA evenly across several immunoSEQ plates. Profiling relied on immunoSEQ multiplex PCR, and the TCRdb table lists in-frame clones only, not all of them. This sample has about 680,000 clones; about 92% occur once, and the top ten carry more than 20%. Germline V gives CDR1 SGHTA, CDR2 FQGNSA. The CDR3 sequence is 14 residues long. V was trimmed by 8 bases and J by 3 bases, leaving 17 bases between them. CD45RO-negative cells were positively selected for CCR7, leaving out terminally differentiated effector memory CD45RA+ cells. Whole-study findings and limits: Relative to clonotypes present in all four donors, those not shared had lower generation probabilities. Roughly 4.7% was the fraction of naive CD4 clonotypes found shared across a few donors. Researchers found naive subsets generally carried larger estimated richness than memory subsets.

Concerning this clone itself: Its antigen is currently unknown.

V gene TRBV7-2 combines with J gene TRBJ2-7, with D perhaps matching TRBD1 (5 bases). The receptor was derived from a man aged 25-45 years in good health. Sequenced: naive CD8+ T cells sorted from blood. CDR3 sequence (DNA): TGTGCCAGCTTAGATACGGCAGGGAACTACGAGCAGTACTTC. Residues: CASLDTAGNYEQYF.